Following are 26 T cell receptor beta chains from one sample sequenced in a study. Using immunoSEQ multiplex PCR, the repertoire was profiled, and TCRdb retains in-frame clones only, with some absent. Among around 49,000 clones listed, over 85% were seen once. Sequencing was carried out using PBMCs. The origin of the receptors is a man aged 35 to 55 with rheumatoid arthritis.

The chain couples TRBV7-2 to TRBJ2-1; D possibly uses TRBD1 or TRBD2 (6 bases each). CDR1 and CDR2 (germline): SGHTA, FQGNSA. The CDR3 consists of 15 residues. Trimming stripped 5 bases from V and 1 base from J, with 12 bases between. This CDR3 reads CASSPWGASYNEQFF. DNA of the CDR3: TGTGCCAGCAGCCCCTGGGGGGCATCCTACAATGAGCAGTTCTTC.

The rearrangement uses TRBV5-1 and TRBJ1-4, with 10 bases identical to TRBD1. Germline V gene data show CDR1 as SGHRS and CDR2 as YFSETQ. The length of the CDR3 is 16 residues. V gave up 4 bases and J gave up 7 bases; unmatched junction bases: 10. The CDR3 loop is CASSLVAGTGAEKLFF. CDR3 sequence (DNA): TGCGCCAGCAGCCTCGTAGCCGGGACAGGGGCTGAAAAACTGTTTTTT. The full variable domain, completed using reference TRBV5-1 and TRBJ1-4, is KAGVTQTPRYLIKTRGQQVTLSCSPISGHRSVSWYQQTPGQGLQFLFEYFSETQRNKGNFPGRFSGRQFSNSRSEMNVSTLELGDSALYLCASSLVAGTGAEKLFFGSGTQLSVL.

The chain couples TRBV10-2 to TRBJ1-4; weak D call: TRBD1 (5 bases). The V end was cut by 6 bases, the J end by 4 bases, with 15 bases between. Per the germline V gene, CDR1 is WSHSY and CDR2 is SAAADI. The CDR3 length is 15 residues. In DNA form, the CDR3 reads TGCGCCAGCAGCGAAGAAAGGGGATTTAATGAAAAACTGTTTTTT. Protein product: CASSEERGFNEKLFF.

This clone was detected a few times. V usage is TRBV14 and J usage is TRBJ2-7; TRBD2 aligns across 11 bases. The CDR3 spans 17 residues. The germline V gene has CDR1 SGHDN and CDR2 FVKESK. Trimming cost V 1 base and J 3 bases; bases outside gene matches: 8. CDR3: CASSQVATSGKDYEQYF. The CDR3 DNA reads TGTGCCAGCAGCCAAGTAGCGACTAGCGGGAAGGACTACGAGCAGTACTTC.

The V gene is TRBV4-3, the J gene TRBJ2-5, with D maybe TRBD1 (5 bases). The CDR3 is 15 amino acids. Per germline, CDR1 LGHNA and CDR2 YSLEER. The V and J ends lost 0 bases and 1 base respectively, with 9 bases between them. CDR3 coding DNA: TGCGCCAGCAGCCAAGATGGAAGGGGCCAAGAGACCCAGTACTTC. Translation: CASSQDGRGQETQYF.

The rearrangement uses TRBV5-1 and TRBJ1-5; TRBD1 is a possible D gene (5 bases). The CDR3 runs 15 residues. CDR1 SGHRS and CDR2 YFSETQ come from the germline V gene. V lost 0 bases and J 5 bases, leaving 12 bases between the germline ends. The chain's CDR3 is CASSLGDGGDQPQHF. In DNA form, the CDR3 reads TGCGCCAGCAGCTTGGGGGACGGGGGGGATCAGCCCCAGCATTTT.

This sequence joins TRBV5-6 and TRBJ2-2; the D gene is possibly TRBD2 (5 bases). The germline V and J ends were trimmed by 0 bases and 5 bases, with 11 bases remaining between them. This CDR3 region has 15 residues. Per the germline V gene, CDR1 is SGHDT and CDR2 is YYEEEE. The CDR3 here is CASSLGTLETGELFF. CDR3 DNA sequence: TGTGCCAGCAGCTTGGGGACTTTGGAAACCGGGGAGCTGTTTTTT.

The V and J genes are TRBV5-5 and TRBJ2-7; TRBD2 is a possible D gene (5 bases). CDR1 SGHKS and CDR2 YYEKEE come from the germline V gene (reference sequence). The CDR3 has 15 residues. With 0 bases removed from V and 2 bases from J, the gap between germline ends came to 12 bases. CDR3 region: CASSLAVRTPYEQYF. In nucleotides, the CDR3 is TGTGCCAGCAGCTTGGCCGTCAGGACTCCCTACGAGCAGTACTTC.

This chain uses TRBV28 with TRBJ2-7; D is uncertain. CDR1 is MDHEN, CDR2 SYDVKM, per germline. CDR3 length equals 13 residues. V was cut by 7 bases and J by 6 bases, with 16 bases left in between. CDR3 in amino acids: CASTSSGPSEQYF. CDR3 bases: TGTGCCAGCACCTCATCCGGGCCGAGCGAGCAGTACTTC.

The chain recombines TRBV28 with TRBJ1-5, with D unresolved. The CDR3 is 17 residues long. Germline loops: CDR1 MDHEN, CDR2 SYDVKM. Trimming pared 3 bases from V and 7 bases from J, leaving 22 bases between. Here the CDR3 reads CASSFVIDPEDDQPQHF. In DNA form, the CDR3 reads TGTGCCAGCAGTTTCGTTATCGACCCCGAGGATGACCAGCCCCAGCATTTT.

The J gene is TRBJ1-2, the V gene TRBV30, with D possibly TRBD1 on 6 matching bases. The germline V gene encodes CDR1 GTSNPN and CDR2 SVGIG (reference sequence). The CDR3 spans 14 residues. V lost 0 bases to trimming and J lost 4 bases, with 12 bases between them. As DNA, the CDR3 is TGTGCCTGGAGTGTAGACAGGCCTACCTATGGCTACACCTTC. Residues: CAWSVDRPTYGYTF. Variable domain in full (rest from reference TRBV30 and TRBJ1-2): SQTIHQWPATLVQPVGSPLSLECTVEGTSNPNLYWYRQAAGRGLQLLFYSVGIGQISSEVPQNLSASRPQDRQFILSSKKLLLSDSGFYLCAWSVDRPTYGYTFGSGTRLTVV.

This sequence joins TRBV29-1 and TRBJ2-7, with D maybe TRBD1 (6 bases). Germline CDR1 SQVTM, CDR2 ANQGSEA. This CDR3 is built from 14 residues. The V end lost 7 bases, the J end lost 0 bases, and 16 bases lay between the germline ends. The CDR3 sequence is CSAHTGMDSYEQYF. The CDR3 DNA reads as TGCAGCGCCCACACAGGGATGGACTCCTACGAGCAGTACTTC.

This chain links TRBV6-5 with TRBJ2-7, with D perhaps TRBD1 or TRBD2 (5 bases each). The CDR3 contains 15 residues. Trimming took 2 bases from V and 0 from J, leaving 11 bases between them. Germline V CDR1 and CDR2: MNHEY, SVGAGI. The CDR3 DNA follows: TGTGCCAGCAGTTACGGGGACGCCTCCTCCTACGAGCAGTACTTC. Amino acids: CASSYGDASSYEQYF.

The V and J genes are TRBV19 and TRBJ2-7, with 11 bases identical to TRBD2. V trimming: 4 bases; J trimming: 4 bases; junction bases outside the gene matches: 9. CDR1 is LNHDA and CDR2 is SQIVND in the germline V gene (reference sequence). There are 16 residues in the CDR3. The CDR3 reads CASSTGIAGGTYEQYF. DNA for the CDR3: TGTGCCAGTAGTACTGGAATAGCGGGGGGGACTTACGAGCAGTACTTC.

V usage is TRBV5-4 and J usage is TRBJ1-1; no clear D gene. Trimming removed 4 bases at V and 1 base at J, with 14 bases between. This CDR3 region has 15 residues. Germline CDR1 is SGHNT and CDR2 is YYREEE (reference sequence). Here the CDR3 reads CASSQFGPRNTEAFF. The CDR3 coding sequence is TGTGCCAGCAGCCAATTTGGACCGAGGAACACTGAAGCTTTCTTT.

The CDR3 DNA reads as TGTGCCAGCAGTGATCGGGCAGGGTTATACACTGAAGCTTTCTTT. Protein sequence: CASSDRAGLYTEAFF. This chain connects TRBV6-1 to TRBJ1-1, with a possible D match to TRBD1 (5 bases). Germline CDR1 MNHNS, CDR2 SASEGT. V was shortened by 3 bases and J by 3 bases, with 14 bases between the two germline ends. The CDR3 runs 15 residues.

The CDR3 nucleotides are TGTGCCAGCAGCCGGGACAGGGGGGCCGAGCAGTACTTC. This sequence encodes CASSRDRGAEQYF. This chain joins TRBV7-3 and TRBJ2-7; 11 nucleotides agree with TRBD1. CDR3 length: 13 residues. Germline V gene lookup returns CDR1 SGHTA and CDR2 FQGTGA. Trimming cost V 5 bases and J 6 bases; bases outside gene matches: 3.

This clone was picked up one time. V gene TRBV5-1 combines with J gene TRBJ1-2, with 7 bases matching TRBD1. The CDR3 is 16 amino acids. Germline assignment: CDR1 SGHRS and CDR2 YFSETQ. V lost 1 base, J lost 2 bases, and 8 bases stayed unmatched. CDR3 coding DNA: TGCGCCAGCAGCTTGCAGGAGACAGGGCCAAACTATGGCTACACCTTC. It translates to CASSLQETGPNYGYTF.

The chain links TRBV4-3 to TRBJ1-6; D is unresolved. Trimming took 0 bases from V and 5 from J, leaving 8 bases between them. Germline CDR1 is LGHNA and CDR2 is YSLEER. The CDR3 totals 15 residues. CDR3: CASSQDRADNSPLHF. The CDR3, as DNA: TGCGCCAGCAGCCAAGATCGGGCGGATAATTCACCCCTCCACTTT.

The chain is built from TRBV5-4 and TRBJ2-5, with TRBD2 identical over 14 bases. J was trimmed by 4 bases and V by 4 bases; bases with no gene match: 6. Germline CDR1 is SGHNT and CDR2 is YYREEE (reference sequence). This CDR3 contains 16 residues. The DNA of the CDR3 is TGTGCCAGCAGCCCGCGACTAGCGGGAGGGGTAGAGACCCAGTACTTC. It yields the protein CASSPRLAGGVETQYF.

V and J are TRBV27 and TRBJ1-2; unclear D gene. Germline V CDR1 and CDR2: MNHEY, SMNVEV (reference sequence). The CDR3 extends over 14 amino acids. V was clipped by 6 bases and J by 2 bases, with 13 bases between them. The CDR3 DNA sequence: TGTGCCAGCAGCCGAAAACCCGGGAACTATGGCTACACCTTC. It encodes CASSRKPGNYGYTF.

The chain carries TRBV7-9 and TRBJ1-2, with 10 nucleotides matching TRBD1. Germline trimming cut 5 bases from V and 6 bases from J; bases unmatched to any gene: 15. The CDR3 runs 17 residues. Germline CDR1 and CDR2: SEHNR and FQNEAQ (reference sequence). For the CDR3, the DNA is TGTGCCAGCAGCCCTAGGCGGGTCGGGACAGGGGATGATGGCTACACCTTC. Translating it yields CASSPRRVGTGDDGYTF.

V is TRBV6-2 or TRBV6-3 and J is TRBJ1-6; the D is unclear. The CDR3 sequence is 15 residues long. Germline V gene sequence: CDR1 MNHEY, CDR2 SVGEGT. V lost 4 bases and J 3 bases, leaving 10 bases between the germline ends. CDR3 protein: CASSFGLIYNSPLHF. The CDR3 DNA is TGTGCCAGCAGTTTCGGACTGATCTATAATTCACCCCTCCACTTT.

The V gene is TRBV27, the J gene TRBJ2-7; 7 nucleotides align to TRBD2. Germline CDR1 is MNHEY and CDR2 is SMNVEV (reference sequence). This CDR3 is built from 15 residues. V lost 6 bases, J lost 1 base, and 9 bases stayed unmatched. The CDR3 loop is CASRPEAGSSYEQYF. Here the CDR3 DNA reads TGTGCCAGCAGGCCAGAAGCGGGATCGTCCTACGAGCAGTACTTC.

The J gene is TRBJ1-1, the V gene TRBV19; D is unresolved. The CDR3 sequence is 13 residues long. Germline V lookup: CDR1 LNHDA, CDR2 SQIVND (reference sequence). The ends were cut back, 1 base at V and 6 bases at J, with 9 bases in the middle. Written as DNA, the CDR3 is TGTGCCAGTAGTATAGCCTTAGCCTCTGAAGCTTTCTTT. Residues: CASSIALASEAFF.

The J gene is TRBJ2-6, the V gene TRBV27; D not resolved. Trimming removed 5 bases at V and 0 bases at J, with 8 bases between. Germline loops: CDR1 MNHEY, CDR2 SMNVEV (reference sequence). The CDR3 contains 15 residues. CDR3 residues: CASSQLRSGANVLTF. The CDR3 region has the DNA TGTGCCAGCAGTCAACTGCGCTCTGGGGCCAACGTCCTGACTTTC.